This TCR beta chain was obtained from a study of blood T cell repertoires in COVID-19. Study summary: T cells, B-cell-depleted T cells, or PBMCs provided the cDNA or gDNA that served as material.

Participant ages covered roughly 18 to 89 years across 25 or so US areas. Which cohort a participant joined came from the clinical history participants gave. The repertoire was sequenced with immunoSEQ multiplex PCR; TCRdb's copy has only in-frame clones and lacks some. The data contain about 470,000 clones, 87% of them singletons. The CDR3 spans 15 residues. CDR1 and CDR2 (germline): SEHNR, FQNEAQ (reference sequence). J gave up 8 bases and V 5 bases, and 6 bases lay outside the gene matches. In this sample, this clone turned up once. The receptor was derived from a woman younger than 35 who had recovered from COVID-19. The chain uses TRBV7-9 and TRBJ1-6; 10 bases map to TRBD1. The sample taken for sequencing was PBMCs or T cells enriched from blood (not recorded which). The CDR3 protein is CASSPPGTGDSPLHF. In DNA, the CDR3 is TGTGCCAGCAGCCCGCCAGGGACAGGGGATTCACCCCTCCACTTT.